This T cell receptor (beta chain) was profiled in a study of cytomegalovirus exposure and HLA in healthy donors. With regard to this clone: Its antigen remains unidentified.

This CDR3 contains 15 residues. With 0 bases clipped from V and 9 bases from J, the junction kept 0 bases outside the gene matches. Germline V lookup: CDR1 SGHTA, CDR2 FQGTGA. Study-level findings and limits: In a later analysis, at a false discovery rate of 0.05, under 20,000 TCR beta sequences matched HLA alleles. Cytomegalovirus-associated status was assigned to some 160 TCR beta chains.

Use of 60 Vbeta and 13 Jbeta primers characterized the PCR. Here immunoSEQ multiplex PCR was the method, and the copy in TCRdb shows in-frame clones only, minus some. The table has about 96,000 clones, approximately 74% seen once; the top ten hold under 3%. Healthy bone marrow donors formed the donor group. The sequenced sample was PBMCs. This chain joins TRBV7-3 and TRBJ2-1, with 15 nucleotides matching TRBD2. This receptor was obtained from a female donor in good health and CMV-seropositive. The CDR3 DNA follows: TGTGCCAGCAGCTTAACGGGACTAGCGGGAGGTGAGCAGTTCTTC. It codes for CASSLTGLAGGEQFF. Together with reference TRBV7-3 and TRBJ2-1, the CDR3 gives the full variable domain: GAGVSQTPSNKVTEKGKYVELRCDPISGHTALYWYRQSLGQGPEFLIYFQGTGAADDSGLPNDRFFAVRPEGSVSTLKIQRTERGDSAVYLCASSLTGLAGGEQFFGPGTRLTVL.